This T cell receptor (beta chain) was observed in a study of T cells in Graves' hyperthyroidism and ophthalmopathy. Study-level findings and limits: The majority of expanded thyroid clonotypes above 0.001 also appeared in blood. Separation of ophthalmopathy from stable hyperthyroidism was achieved by a 13 V-J model.

This clonotype occurred many times. Its specificity is not known. The CDR3 runs to 15 residues. Losses at the gene ends were 2 bases for V and 7 bases for J; bases not matched to a gene: 8. Germline lookup yields CDR1 MNHEY and CDR2 SVGAGI. Patients aged 18 to 65 with hyperthyroidism were newly diagnosed, with duration under 2 months. The study excluded patients with uncontrolled infection, other autoimmune disease, pregnancy or lactation. RNA transcripts served as the template for amplifying TCR beta CDR3 regions. RT-PCR in the first round (using the HTBI primer set) targeted the TCR CDR3. TCRdb called the multiplex PCR reads again in MiXCR, with one record for every CDR3 protein. The sample holds around 450,000 distinct CDR3 sequences; 12% to 15% are singletons and the top ten take around 5.3%.

The chain carries TRBV6-5 and TRBJ2-1; 7 bases are a match to TRBD2. The receptor was isolated from a woman younger than 30 with Graves' hyperthyroidism. Sequencing input: blood. The CDR3 sequence: CASSYGAVGGNEQFF. The CDR3 region has the DNA TGTGCCAGCAGTTACGGTGCGGTCGGGGGGAATGAGCAGTTCTTC.